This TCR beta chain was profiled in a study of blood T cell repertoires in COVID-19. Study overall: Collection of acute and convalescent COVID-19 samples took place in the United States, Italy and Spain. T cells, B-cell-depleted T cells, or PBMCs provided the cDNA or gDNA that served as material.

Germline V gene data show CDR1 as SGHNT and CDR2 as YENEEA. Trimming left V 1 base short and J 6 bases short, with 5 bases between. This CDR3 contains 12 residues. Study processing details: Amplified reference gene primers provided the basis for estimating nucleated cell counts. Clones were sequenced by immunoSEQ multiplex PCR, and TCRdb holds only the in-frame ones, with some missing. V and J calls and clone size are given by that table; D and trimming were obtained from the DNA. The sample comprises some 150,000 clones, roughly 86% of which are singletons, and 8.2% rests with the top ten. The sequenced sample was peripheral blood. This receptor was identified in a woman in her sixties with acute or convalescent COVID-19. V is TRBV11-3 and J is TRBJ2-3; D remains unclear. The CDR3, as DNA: TGTGCCAGCAGCTTAGGCGTGGATACGCAGTATTTT. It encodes CASSLGVDTQYF.